A single sample is the source of the 30 T cell receptor beta chains below, sequenced in a study of T cells in Graves' hyperthyroidism and ophthalmopathy. TCR beta CDR3 regions were amplified from RNA transcripts. First-round RT-PCR targeting the TCR CDR3 was performed with the HTBI primer set. TCRdb analysed the multiplex PCR reads with MiXCR anew, one entry per CDR3 protein. The repertoire holds roughly 600,000 distinct CDR3 sequences, about 14% seen once, with roughly an eighth in the top ten. Sequencing was done on a sample of blood. The receptors shown here come from a woman aged 45-65 years with Graves' ophthalmopathy.

The sample holds many counts of this clonotype. The chain recombines TRBV30 with TRBJ2-1; D gene unclear. The CDR3 is 13 amino acids. Germline V gene sequence: CDR1 GTSNPN, CDR2 SVGIG (reference sequence). Trimming stripped 5 bases from V and 5 bases from J, with 13 bases between. CDR3 in DNA: TGTGCCTGGTCTGCTGGGCTAGACAATGAGCAGTTCTTC. Protein sequence: CAWSAGLDNEQFF.

This clonotype was observed a handful of times. This may arise from a read error, as a much more abundant clone is one base away. J is TRBJ1-5 and V is TRBV18; TRBD1 matches 10 bases. The J call may not be correct, given that the DNA end is closer to TRBJ2-3. CDR1 and CDR2 (germline): KGHSH, LQKENI. This CDR3 is 17 amino acids long. The CDR3: CASSPGQGPVSNQPQYF. The CDR3 nucleotides are TGTGCCAGCTCACCGGGACAGGGGCCGGTTAGCAATCAGCCCCAGTATTTT.

This clonotype was recorded many times. The V gene is TRBV30, the J gene TRBJ2-2; a weak D match, TRBD1 (5 bases). Trimming stripped 4 bases from V and 6 bases from J, with 9 bases between. The CDR3 extends over 12 amino acids. The germline V gene encodes CDR1 GTSNPN and CDR2 SVGIG (reference sequence). Written as DNA, the CDR3 is TGTGCCTGGAATAGGGGATCCGGGGAGCTGTTTTTT. Its protein product is CAWNRGSGELFF.

This clonotype came up a few times. This sequence joins TRBV6-2 or TRBV6-3 and TRBJ2-7, with 7 bases that match TRBD2. Germline assignment: CDR1 MNHEY and CDR2 SVGEGT. The CDR3 totals 19 residues. Trimming cost V 0 bases and J 0 bases; bases outside gene matches: 14. This CDR3 reads CASSYSTIWGGDFSYEQYF. In DNA form, the CDR3 reads TGTGCCAGCAGTTACTCGACTATATGGGGAGGGGACTTCTCCTACGAGCAGTACTTC.

The rearrangement joins TRBV7-9 to TRBJ2-1; D remains unclear. Per germline, CDR1 SEHNR and CDR2 FQNEAQ (reference sequence). The CDR3 is made up of 12 amino acids. The V end was cut by 3 bases, the J end by 9 bases, with 9 bases between. CDR3 bases: TGTGCCAGCAGCTTCCGTAGTACTGAGCAGTTCTTC. Residues: CASSFRSTEQFF.

This clonotype has only a few counts. The chain has TRBV4-3 and TRBJ2-3; D gene uncertain. This CDR3 has 14 residues. From germline, CDR1 is LGHNA and CDR2 YSLEER. V was clipped by 0 bases and J by 4 bases, with 8 bases between them. The CDR3 DNA reads as TGCGCCAGCAGCCAAGATCTCGTGTCAGATACGCAGTATTTT. This sequence encodes CASSQDLVSDTQYF.

The chain links TRBV28 to TRBJ2-4; 8 bases line up with TRBD1. Germline V gene data show CDR1 as MDHEN and CDR2 as SYDVKM. J gave up 0 bases and V 6 bases, and 7 bases lay outside the gene matches. This CDR3 has 16 residues. CDR3 sequence: CASSETGGLAKNIQYF. CDR3 DNA: TGTGCCAGCAGCGAAACAGGGGGTTTAGCCAAAAACATTCAGTACTTC.

In this sample, this clonotype turned up a few times. The genes are TRBV9 and TRBJ2-1; the D call may be TRBD1 or TRBD2 (5 bases each). Germline V CDR1 and CDR2: SGDLS, YYNGEE. Trimming removed 3 bases at V and 1 base at J, with 11 bases between. This CDR3 has 15 residues. CDR3 DNA sequence: TGTGCCAGCAGCGCCCGGGACGCTTCCTACAATGAGCAGTTCTTC. Its protein product is CASSARDASYNEQFF.

This sequence joins TRBV7-9 and TRBJ2-7; TRBD2 aligns across 10 bases. Trimming removed 8 bases from V and 4 bases from J; junction bases left unmatched: 5. In germline, CDR1 is SEHNR, CDR2 FQNEAQ (reference sequence). CDR3 size: 13 residues. The DNA of the CDR3 is TGTGCCAGCGGGCTAGCGGGAGCTTACGAGCAGTACTTC. Residues: CASGLAGAYEQYF.

This clonotype was counted many times. The V call is TRBV2, the J call TRBJ1-2; 8 positions agree with TRBD1. CDR3 length: 15 amino acids. Germline CDR1 reads SNHLY; CDR2 reads FYNNEI. J lost 4 bases, V lost 6 bases, and 10 bases had no gene match. CDR3 nucleotide sequence: TGTGCCAGCAGCGATCGGACAGGGTCGGGCTATGGCTACACCTTC. This codes for CASSDRTGSGYGYTF.

The V and J genes are TRBV20-1 and TRBJ2-3; 8 positions match TRBD2. The V segment lost 0 bases and the J segment 5 bases; nucleotides outside the gene matches: 4. The CDR3 sequence is 14 residues long. The germline V gene encodes CDR1 DFQATT and CDR2 SNEGSKA (reference sequence). CDR3 coding DNA: TGCAGTGCTAGAGATCGGCTAGCGGGAGATACGCAGTATTTT. Its protein is CSARDRLAGDTQYF.

In this sample, this clonotype turned up many times. This chain joins TRBV2 and TRBJ1-1; a weak D match, TRBD1 (6 bases). Germline V CDR1 and CDR2: SNHLY, FYNNEI. Between the trimmed V and J ends, which lost 7 bases and 1 base, there was a span of 13 bases. The CDR3 spans 14 residues. In DNA, the CDR3 is TGTGCCAGCAAGAAACAGGGCCAGAACACTGAAGCTTTCTTT. Translating gives CASKKQGQNTEAFF.

This clonotype was counted between two and nine times. V gene TRBV9 combines with J gene TRBJ1-1, with 8 bases aligning to TRBD1. CDR1 and CDR2 (germline): SGDLS, YYNGEE. This CDR3 is built from 15 residues. The ends lost 2 bases at V and 3 bases at J; junction bases unmatched: 6. This CDR3 is CASSVLGQGYTEAFF. CDR3 sequence (DNA): TGTGCCAGCAGCGTCCTCGGACAGGGATACACTGAAGCTTTCTTT.

This clonotype turned up a few times. A much bigger clone sits one base away, suggesting this may be a read error. This chain connects TRBV9 to TRBJ2-2; the D is unclear. Germline CDR1 and CDR2: SGDLS and YYNGEE. Trimming pared 0 bases from V and 6 bases from J, leaving 3 bases between. The CDR3 runs to 12 residues. The CDR3 protein is CASSVVPGELFF. Here the CDR3 DNA reads TGTGCCAGCAGCGTAGTCCCCGGGGAGCTGTTTTTT.

This clonotype was detected a few times. The chain has TRBV9 and TRBJ2-3, with no clear D. From germline, CDR1 is SGDLS and CDR2 YYNGEE. V shed 2 bases and J shed 7 bases, with 23 bases lying between them. The CDR3 loop spans 17 amino acids. The CDR3: CASSVSPGNGLSNTQYF. As DNA, the CDR3 is TGTGCCAGCAGCGTCAGTCCTGGAAATGGGTTAAGCAATACGCAGTATTTT.

Ten or more counts support this clonotype. This chain links TRBV20-1 with TRBJ1-1, with D unresolved. The CDR3 totals 14 residues. V was shortened by 4 bases and J by 1 base, with 13 bases between the two germline ends. Germline V CDR1 and CDR2: DFQATT, SNEGSKA (reference sequence). CDR3 sequence (DNA): TGCAGTGCTAATAAGGACTCAACGAACACTGAAGCTTTCTTT. It yields the protein CSANKDSTNTEAFF.

V is TRBV19 and J is TRBJ2-1; TRBD2 agrees at 8 bases. CDR1 is LNHDA, CDR2 SQIVND, per germline (reference sequence). J was trimmed by 9 bases and V by 3 bases; bases with no gene match: 7. The CDR3 spans 14 residues. The CDR3 here is CASSMLAGAFEQFF. The CDR3 bases are TGTGCCAGTAGTATGCTAGCGGGCGCCTTTGAGCAGTTCTTC.

The chain carries TRBV12-3 or TRBV12-4 and TRBJ2-7; D may be TRBD2 (6 bases). The V end lost 5 bases, the J end lost 3 bases, and 14 bases lay between the germline ends. The CDR3 totals 14 residues. The CDR3: CASSNLGDFYEQYF. CDR3 DNA: TGTGCCAGCAGTAACCTAGGGGACTTCTACGAGCAGTACTTC.

The chain recombines TRBV9 with TRBJ1-5; D is undetermined. The length of the CDR3 is 15 residues. In germline, CDR1 is SGDLS, CDR2 YYNGEE. The V end was cut by 0 bases, the J end by 5 bases, with 12 bases between. CDR3 region: CASSVGSQDDQPQHF. The CDR3 bases are TGTGCCAGCAGCGTAGGCAGCCAAGACGATCAGCCCCAGCATTTT.

V is TRBV28 and J is TRBJ2-7; D gene unclear. The V gene's germline CDR1 is MDHEN and CDR2 SYDVKM. The CDR3 runs to 14 residues. The ends were cut back, 6 bases at V and 7 bases at J, with 19 bases in the middle. CDR3 DNA sequence: TGTGCCAGCAGCCCCGGTTCGGGTTGGGGAGAGCAGTACTTC. It is translated as CASSPGSGWGEQYF.

The J gene is TRBJ2-1, the V gene TRBV5-8, with no clear D. Germline V gene sequence: CDR1 SGHTS, CDR2 YDEGEE. This CDR3 region has 11 residues. The ends were cut back, 5 bases at V and 13 bases at J, with 13 bases in the middle. The DNA of the CDR3 is TGTGCCAGCAGTTGTGCACACCGACAGTTCTTC. This encodes CASSCAHRQFF.

This clonotype was counted a few times. Given a much more abundant clone one base away, this may be a read error. The rearrangement uses TRBV7-9 and TRBJ1-1; D may be TRBD1 (5 bases). In germline, CDR1 is SEHNR, CDR2 FQNEAQ (reference sequence). V was shortened by 5 bases and J by 4 bases, with 17 bases between the two germline ends. The CDR3 runs 15 residues. This CDR3 is CASSPQGTMSTEAFF. The DNA for the CDR3 is TGTGCCAGCAGCCCGCAGGGTACCATGAGCACTGAAGCTTTCTTT.

This clonotype was seen ten or more times. The rearrangement joins TRBV7-2 to TRBJ2-3, with 7 bases fitting TRBD2. Germline V gene sequence: CDR1 SGHTA, CDR2 FQGNSA. After removal of 0 bases from V and 4 bases from J, the junction contained 10 bases not matched to a gene. The CDR3 runs 17 residues. The CDR3 bases are TGTGCCAGCAGCTTAGCGCTTCGCGGGAGACGCGCAGATACGCAGTATTTT. Translation gives CASSLALRGRRADTQYF.

Notes on this clonotype: One end of the junction does not line up with germline, which may come from a read error. The CDR3 bases are TGCAGTGCTAGGCTCCAGACCGGGACAGGAAGTCACTACGCCTTC. Its protein is CSARLQTGTGSHYAF. The chain carries TRBV20-1 and TRBJ1-2, with 8 bases identical to TRBD1. Germline-derived CDR1 and CDR2 are DFQATT and SNEGSKA (reference sequence). This CDR3 has 15 amino acids.

In its sample, this clonotype was seen a few times. The rearrangement joins TRBV5-8 to TRBJ1-5, with D possibly being TRBD1 (5 bases). The germline V gene has CDR1 SGHTS and CDR2 YDEGEE. This CDR3 region has 17 residues. V lost 0 bases and J 0 bases, leaving 13 bases between the germline ends. The CDR3 loop reads CASSLVGTANSNQPQHF. As DNA, the CDR3 is TGTGCCAGCAGCTTGGTGGGGACTGCGAATAGCAATCAGCCCCAGCATTTT.

This clonotype has at least ten counts. The chain is built from TRBV5-1 and TRBJ1-1; the D gene is possibly TRBD1 (6 bases). Germline V gives CDR1 SGHRS, CDR2 YFSETQ. Trimming took off 3 bases at V and 5 bases at J, with 17 bases between the two ends. The CDR3 loop spans 15 amino acids. The CDR3 loop reads CASSYRVSMSTEAFF. As DNA, the CDR3 is TGCGCCAGCAGCTACAGGGTTTCGATGAGTACTGAAGCTTTCTTT.

This clonotype was counted between two and nine times. This CDR3 is CASSVAASGDEQYF. As DNA, the CDR3 is TGTGCCAGCAGCGTAGCGGCTAGCGGGGACGAGCAGTACTTC. This chain connects TRBV9 to TRBJ2-7; 9 nucleotides match TRBD2. Germline V gene lookup returns CDR1 SGDLS and CDR2 YYNGEE. The J segment lost 5 bases and the V segment lost 0 bases, leaving 3 bases of the junction unmatched. This CDR3 region has 14 residues.

This clonotype was seen repeatedly, ten times or more. The rearrangement links TRBV7-6 to TRBJ2-1, with 7 bases matching TRBD2. The ends lost 5 bases at V and 7 bases at J; junction bases unmatched: 14. Germline lookup yields CDR1 SGHVS and CDR2 FNYEAQ. The CDR3 runs 16 residues. DNA for the CDR3: TGTGCCAGCAGCCCCATTGGAGGGAGGGCCAATAATGAGCAGTTCTTC. This encodes CASSPIGGRANNEQFF.

This clonotype was found many times. The V call is TRBV20-1, the J call TRBJ2-1; a possible D gene is TRBD2 (5 bases). Germline V gene sequence: CDR1 DFQATT, CDR2 SNEGSKA (reference sequence). Deletions cut 3 bases from V and 0 bases from J, with 12 bases between. The CDR3 consists of 15 residues. The CDR3 is CSASGSGSSYNEQFF. The CDR3, as DNA: TGCAGTGCTAGTGGGAGTGGGAGCTCCTACAATGAGCAGTTCTTC.

V is TRBV5-1 and J is TRBJ1-5; no clear D gene. The CDR3 sequence is 13 residues long. V gave up 0 bases and J gave up 9 bases, with 10 bases separating them. The V gene's germline CDR1 is SGHRS and CDR2 YFSETQ. The CDR3 is CASSLEVGWPQHF. CDR3 nucleotides: TGCGCCAGCAGCTTGGAAGTCGGATGGCCCCAGCATTTT.